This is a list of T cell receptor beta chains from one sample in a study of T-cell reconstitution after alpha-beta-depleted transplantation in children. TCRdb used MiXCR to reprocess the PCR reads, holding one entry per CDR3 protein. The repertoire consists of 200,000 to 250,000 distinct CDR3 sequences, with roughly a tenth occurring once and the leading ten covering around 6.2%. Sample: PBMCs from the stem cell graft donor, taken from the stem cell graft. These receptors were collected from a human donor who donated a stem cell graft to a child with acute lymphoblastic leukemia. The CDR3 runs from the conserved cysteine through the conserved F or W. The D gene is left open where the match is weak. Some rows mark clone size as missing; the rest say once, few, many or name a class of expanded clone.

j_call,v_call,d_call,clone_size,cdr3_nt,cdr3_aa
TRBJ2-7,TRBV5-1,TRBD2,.,TGCGCCAGCAGCGCTAGCGGGGTAGGGGAGCAGTACTTC,CASSASGVGEQYF
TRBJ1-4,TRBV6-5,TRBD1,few,TGTGCCAGCCGAACAACGACAGGGGAAGGTGAAAAACTGTTTTTT,CASRTTTGEGEKLFF
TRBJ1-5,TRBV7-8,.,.,TGTGCCAGCAGCTTAGCCACCCAAGAGGGGAAACCCAATCAGCCCCAGCATTTT,CASSLATQEGKPNQPQHF
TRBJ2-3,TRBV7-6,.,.,TGTGCCAGCAGCGGTAGGGCTCGAGCAGATACGCAGTATTTT,CASSGRARADTQYF
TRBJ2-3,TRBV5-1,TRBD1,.,TGCGCCAGCAGCTTTGCCCCGCCGCAGGGGGCTTTCTTCGGCACAGATACGCAGTATTTT,CASSFAPPQGAFFGTDTQYF
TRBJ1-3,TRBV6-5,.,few,TGTGCCAGCAGTTACTCGGAGCCTTACTCTGGAAACACCATATATTTT,CASSYSEPYSGNTIYF
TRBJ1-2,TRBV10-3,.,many,TGTGCCATCAGGGGGGCAGGGCCTTATGGCTACACCTTC,CAIRGAGPYGYTF
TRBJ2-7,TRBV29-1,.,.,TGCAGCGTGTCCGACAGGCGACCCTACGAGCAGTACTTC,CSVSDRRPYEQYF
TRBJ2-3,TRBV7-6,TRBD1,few,TGTGCCAGCAGCGCGGTAGGGGGCGACACAGATACGCAGTATTTT,CASSAVGGDTDTQYF
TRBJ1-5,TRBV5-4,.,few,TGTGCCAGCAGCCAATTCGGACAGCCGGAGCAGCCCCAGCATTTT,CASSQFGQPEQPQHF
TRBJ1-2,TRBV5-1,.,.,TGCGCCAGCAGCTTGGCGGGGGACTCCTATGGCTACACCTTC,CASSLAGDSYGYTF
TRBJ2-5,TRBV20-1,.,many,TGCAGTGCCCAGAACCAGGAGACCCAGTACTTC,CSAQNQETQYF
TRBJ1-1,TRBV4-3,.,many,TGCGCCAGCAGCCAAGTGGGGCCGGGGAACACTGAAGCTTTCTTT,CASSQVGPGNTEAFF
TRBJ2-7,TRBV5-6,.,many,TGTGCCAGCATCCTGAGCCTGAACTTC,CASILSLNF
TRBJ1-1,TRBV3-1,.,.,TGTGCCAGCAGCCAAGATGGTCCTGAAGCTTTCTTT,CASSQDGPEAFF